A selection of T cell receptor beta chains follows, all from one sample in a study of T cell repertoires in cytomegalovirus infection. These receptors' antigens are unknown. TCRdb recomputed calls from the reads with MiXCR, one row per CDR3 protein. The sample includes hundreds of thousands of distinct CDR3 sequences, approximately 31% of them seen just once. The material sequenced was cultured CD8+ T cells from PBMCs, taken from culture after CMV antigen stimulation. All receptors derive from a human donor in good health (CMV status not recorded). Some clones in this sample may be carry-over from other donors' samples. Each CDR3 is given with its conserved first and last residue. Fields, in order: CDR3 protein, CDR3 DNA, clone size, V gene, D gene, J gene. D genes are given only for firm matches. The listing skips clone size in some rows; elsewhere it reads once, few, many or a size class.

CDR3aa: CASSDTWVTEAFF
CDR3nt: TGTGCCAGCAGCGATACATGGGTGACTGAAGCTTTCTTT
abundance: NA
v_gene: TRBV7-9
d_gene: NA
j_gene: TRBJ1-1

CDR3aa: CSVFQGTEQYF
CDR3nt: TGCAGCGTTTTTCAGGGTACCGAGCAGTACTTC
abundance: NA
v_gene: TRBV29-1
d_gene: NA
j_gene: TRBJ2-7

CDR3aa: CASSSGTGGRTDTQYF
CDR3nt: TGTGCCAGCAGCTCGGGGACAGGGGGCCGTACAGATACGCAGTATTTT
abundance: few
v_gene: TRBV7-6
d_gene: TRBD1
j_gene: TRBJ2-3

CDR3aa: CASSQGQGYLNTGELFF
CDR3nt: TGTGCCAGCTCCCAGGGACAGGGGTACCTCAACACCGGGGAGCTGTTTTTT
abundance: NA
v_gene: TRBV6-1
d_gene: TRBD1
j_gene: TRBJ2-2

CDR3aa: CATSSDKQFF
CDR3nt: TGTGCCACCAGCAGCGACAAGCAGTTCTTC
abundance: few
v_gene: TRBV15
d_gene: NA
j_gene: TRBJ2-1

CDR3aa: CASSLLGGFSYNEQFF
CDR3nt: TGTGCCAGCAGCTTATTAGGAGGCTTTTCCTACAATGAGCAGTTCTTC
abundance: many
v_gene: TRBV11-2
d_gene: NA
j_gene: TRBJ2-1

CDR3aa: CASSAPDKSSYEQYF
CDR3nt: TGTGCCAGCAGCGCACCGGACAAGAGCTCCTACGAGCAGTACTTC
abundance: NA
v_gene: TRBV9
d_gene: NA
j_gene: TRBJ2-7

CDR3aa: CASSLVPTHERVDSPLHF
CDR3nt: TGCGCCAGCAGCTTGGTACCCACCCATGAGAGAGTTGATTCACCCCTCCACTTT
abundance: NA
v_gene: TRBV5-1
d_gene: NA
j_gene: TRBJ1-6

CDR3aa: CASRLNGGPRDQETQYF
CDR3nt: TGTGCCAGCAGGTTAAACGGGGGCCCCCGCGACCAAGAGACCCAGTACTTC
abundance: NA
v_gene: TRBV5-4
d_gene: NA
j_gene: TRBJ2-5

CDR3aa: CASSPNSGKRQPQHF
CDR3nt: TGTGCCAGCAGCCCTAACTCAGGGAAGCGTCAGCCCCAGCATTTT
abundance: few
v_gene: TRBV6-5
d_gene: NA
j_gene: TRBJ1-5

CDR3aa: CASSPNMGGATNEKLFF
CDR3nt: TGTGCCAGCAGCCCGAATATGGGGGGGGCAACTAATGAAAAACTGTTTTTT
abundance: NA
v_gene: TRBV6-5
d_gene: NA
j_gene: TRBJ1-4

CDR3aa: CASSYLGTSDEAFF
CDR3nt: TGTGCCAGCAGTTACTTAGGGACCTCGGACGAAGCTTTCTTT
abundance: NA
v_gene: TRBV6-8
d_gene: NA
j_gene: TRBJ1-1

CDR3aa: CASSYLITGTGNYGYTF
CDR3nt: TGTGCCAGCAGTTACCTGATCACCGGGACAGGAAACTATGGCTACACCTTC
abundance: NA
v_gene: TRBV6-6
d_gene: TRBD1
j_gene: TRBJ1-2

CDR3aa: CASSSSRNSYNEQFF
CDR3nt: TGTGCCAGCAGCTCCTCCCGGAACTCCTACAATGAGCAGTTCTTC
abundance: many
v_gene: TRBV7-9
d_gene: NA
j_gene: TRBJ2-1

CDR3aa: CSVEIFWESSGANVLTF
CDR3nt: TGCAGCGTTGAAATCTTCTGGGAGAGCTCTGGGGCCAACGTCCTGACTTTC
abundance: few
v_gene: TRBV29-1
d_gene: NA
j_gene: TRBJ2-6

CDR3aa: CASSGPGTGGAGTEAFF
CDR3nt: TGTGCCAGTAGTGGTCCCGGGACAGGGGGCGCAGGTACTGAAGCTTTCTTT
abundance: NA
v_gene: TRBV19
d_gene: TRBD1
j_gene: TRBJ1-1

CDR3aa: CASSSAGYSPLHF
CDR3nt: TGTGCCAGCAGTTCGGCAGGGTATTCACCCCTCCACTTT
abundance: NA
v_gene: TRBV28
d_gene: NA
j_gene: TRBJ1-6

CDR3aa: CASRIALDTEAFF
CDR3nt: TGTGCCAGCAGGATAGCTCTAGACACTGAAGCTTTCTTT
abundance: NA
v_gene: TRBV6-2/TRBV6-3
d_gene: NA
j_gene: TRBJ1-1

CDR3aa: CASSEPSGGRDTQYF
CDR3nt: TGTGCCAGCAGTGAACCCAGCGGGGGTAGGGATACGCAGTATTTT
abundance: few
v_gene: TRBV2
d_gene: TRBD2
j_gene: TRBJ2-3

CDR3aa: CASSLVATEQFF
CDR3nt: TGTGCCAGCAGCTTAGTTGCGACTGAGCAGTTCTTC
abundance: NA
v_gene: TRBV7-4
d_gene: NA
j_gene: TRBJ2-1

CDR3aa: CASSYSDTLDTEAFF
CDR3nt: TGTGCCAGCAGTTACTCCGACACCCTGGACACTGAAGCTTTCTTT
abundance: NA
v_gene: TRBV6-2/TRBV6-3
d_gene: NA
j_gene: TRBJ1-1

CDR3aa: CASSPDPLAGYGYTF
CDR3nt: TGTGCCAGCAGCCCAGATCCTCTGGCTGGCTATGGCTACACCTTC
abundance: NA
v_gene: TRBV7-2
d_gene: NA
j_gene: TRBJ1-2

CDR3aa: CASSLEEGLVESVYNEQFF
CDR3nt: TGTGCCAGCAGCTTAGAAGAGGGGTTGGTCGAAAGTGTGTACAATGAGCAGTTCTTC
abundance: NA
v_gene: TRBV11-2
d_gene: NA
j_gene: TRBJ2-1

CDR3aa: CASSYSTGNTGELFF
CDR3nt: TGTGCCAGCAGTTACTCGACAGGGAACACCGGGGAGCTGTTTTTT
abundance: many
v_gene: TRBV6-5
d_gene: NA
j_gene: TRBJ2-2

CDR3aa: CSVAGGPDTGELFF
CDR3nt: TGCAGCGTTGCAGGGGGGCCTGACACCGGGGAGCTGTTTTTT
abundance: once
v_gene: TRBV29-1
d_gene: NA
j_gene: TRBJ2-2

CDR3aa: CASSTPSQGAGYTF
CDR3nt: TGTGCCAGTAGCACCCCCTCACAGGGAGCTGGCTACACCTTC
abundance: many
v_gene: TRBV19
d_gene: NA
j_gene: TRBJ1-2

CDR3aa: CASSGQGFTEAFF
CDR3nt: TGTGCCAGCAGCGGACAGGGTTTCACTGAAGCTTTCTTT
abundance: NA
v_gene: TRBV2
d_gene: TRBD1
j_gene: TRBJ1-1

CDR3aa: CAIMGDYNTEAFF
CDR3nt: TGTGCCATCATGGGGGATTACAACACTGAAGCTTTCTTT
abundance: once
v_gene: TRBV10-3
d_gene: NA
j_gene: TRBJ1-1

CDR3aa: CASSEAPSGGLQETQYF
CDR3nt: TGCGCCAGCAGTGAAGCCCCTAGCGGGGGGCTCCAAGAGACCCAGTACTTC
abundance: few
v_gene: TRBV10-2
d_gene: TRBD2
j_gene: TRBJ2-5

CDR3aa: CASSSGQQATEAFF
CDR3nt: TGTGCCAGCAGCTCCGGACAACAGGCCACTGAAGCTTTCTTT
abundance: NA
v_gene: TRBV27
d_gene: NA
j_gene: TRBJ1-1

CDR3aa: CAIRAGTANSYEQYF
CDR3nt: TGTGCCATCAGGGCCGGGACAGCCAACTCCTACGAGCAGTACTTC
abundance: few
v_gene: TRBV10-3
d_gene: TRBD1
j_gene: TRBJ2-7

CDR3aa: CASSLYPPIGGGSGSYNEQFF
CDR3nt: TGTGCCAGCAGTTTATACCCCCCTATAGGGGGGGGCTCCGGCTCCTACAATGAGCAGTTCTTC
abundance: few
v_gene: TRBV27
d_gene: NA
j_gene: TRBJ2-1

CDR3aa: CASSSDRTGSSYEQYF
CDR3nt: TGTGCCAGCAGTTCTGACCGGACGGGCAGCTCCTACGAGCAGTACTTC
abundance: many
v_gene: TRBV7-9
d_gene: NA
j_gene: TRBJ2-7

CDR3aa: CASSPPFTDTQYF
CDR3nt: TGTGCCAGCAGTCCCCCCTTCACAGATACGCAGTATTTT
abundance: many
v_gene: TRBV2
d_gene: NA
j_gene: TRBJ2-3

CDR3aa: CATRDLATYEQYF
CDR3nt: TGCGCCACCCGGGACTTAGCGACCTACGAGCAGTACTTC
abundance: NA
v_gene: TRBV4-1
d_gene: NA
j_gene: TRBJ2-7

CDR3aa: CASSPASRSTPYNEQFF
CDR3nt: TGTGCCAGCAGCCCGGCCTCCAGGAGCACACCCTACAATGAGCAGTTCTTC
abundance: few
v_gene: TRBV7-9
d_gene: NA
j_gene: TRBJ2-1

CDR3aa: CASSPLLAGEYQETQYF
CDR3nt: TGTGCCAGCAGTCCTCTCCTAGCGGGGGAGTACCAAGAGACCCAGTACTTC
abundance: few
v_gene: TRBV27
d_gene: TRBD2
j_gene: TRBJ2-5

CDR3aa: CASSQGPGQGRDYTF
CDR3nt: TGTGCCAGCAGCCAAGGACCGGGACAGGGTCGCGACTACACCTTC
abundance: once
v_gene: TRBV4-2
d_gene: TRBD1
j_gene: TRBJ1-2

CDR3aa: CASSFGQYGYTF
CDR3nt: TGTGCCAGCAGCTTTGGACAGTATGGCTACACCTTC
abundance: NA
v_gene: TRBV7-9
d_gene: NA
j_gene: TRBJ1-2

CDR3aa: CASSYEIAGGTPYEQYF
CDR3nt: TGTGCCAGCAGTTACGAAATAGCGGGGGGCACCCCCTACGAGCAGTACTTC
abundance: once
v_gene: TRBV6-2/TRBV6-3
d_gene: TRBD2
j_gene: TRBJ2-7

CDR3aa: CASSSPGQGKYNEQFF
CDR3nt: TGTGCCAGCTCCTCGCCAGGCCAAGGAAAATACAATGAGCAGTTCTTC
abundance: many
v_gene: TRBV11-2
d_gene: NA
j_gene: TRBJ2-1